The 17 T cell receptor beta chains reported below all come from one sample, sequenced in a study of identical twins. TCRdb called the 5' RACE reads again in MiXCR, with one record for every CDR3 protein. Among about 530,000 distinct CDR3 sequences listed, 20% to 25% were seen once. A further study also used this sample, focusing on yellow fever vaccine responses in identical twins.

What was sequenced was CD4+ T cells sorted from blood. The source is a woman aged 18 to 35 in good health.

There are a few counts of this clonotype. The V call is TRBV28, the J call TRBJ2-7; D remains unclear. This CDR3 has 10 amino acids. Germline lookup yields CDR1 MDHEN and CDR2 SYDVKM. V lost 10 bases and J 7 bases, leaving 11 bases between the germline ends. The CDR3 loop reads CATRWTEQYF. The CDR3 DNA reads TGTGCCACCCGATGGACGGAGCAGTACTTC.

In its sample, this clonotype was seen a few times. The chain employs TRBV12-3 or TRBV12-4 and TRBJ2-1, with TRBD2 matching 13 bases. This CDR3 spans 15 amino acids. Trimming at V came to 5 bases and at J to 7 bases, leaving 5 bases not matched to a gene. The CDR3 region has the DNA TGTGCCAGCAGTCAACTAGCGGGAGGGCCTAATGAGCAGTTCTTC. Amino acids: CASSQLAGGPNEQFF.

This chain uses TRBV5-1 with TRBJ2-7; possibly TRBD1 for D (6 bases). Germline V gene sequence: CDR1 SGHRS, CDR2 YFSETQ. The CDR3 length is 15 residues. V lost 5 bases and J 4 bases, leaving 19 bases between the germline ends. CDR3 sequence reads: CASRSGQNPPYEQYV. CDR3 sequence (DNA): TGCGCCAGCAGATCTGGACAGAACCCTCCTTACGAGCAGTACGTC.

In this sample, this clonotype turned up many times. The chain couples TRBV5-1 to TRBJ2-1, with a possible D match to TRBD1 (5 bases). There are 13 residues in the CDR3. Trimming shortened V by 5 bases and J by 8 bases, and 14 bases separated the two germline ends. Germline V gives CDR1 SGHRS, CDR2 YFSETQ. CDR3 residues: CASSRMQGYEQFF. CDR3 sequence (DNA): TGCGCCAGCAGTCGGATGCAGGGCTATGAGCAGTTCTTC.

The rearrangement uses TRBV3-1 and TRBJ2-2; weak D call: TRBD1 (5 bases). V lost 7 bases and J lost 2, with 11 bases in between. The CDR3 runs 14 residues. CDR1 and CDR2 (germline): LGHDT, YNNKEL (reference sequence). The CDR3 DNA is TGTGCCAGCAACAGGAACAAAAACACCGGGGAGCTGTTTTTT. It is translated as CASNRNKNTGELFF.

The chain recombines TRBV5-1 with TRBJ2-1, with 15 bases lining up with TRBD2. Germline CDR1 and CDR2: SGHRS and YFSETQ. Losses at the gene ends were 4 bases for V and 3 bases for J; bases not matched to a gene: 11. The CDR3 runs to 19 residues. This CDR3 reads CASSARTSGRAENYNEQFF. The CDR3 DNA reads TGCGCCAGCAGCGCAAGGACTAGCGGGAGGGCTGAGAACTACAATGAGCAGTTCTTC.

The chain carries TRBV5-1 and TRBJ2-7; 16 bases fit TRBD2. The germline gives CDR1 SGHRS, CDR2 YFSETQ. Trimming at V came to 3 bases and at J to 7 bases, leaving 1 base not matched to a gene. This CDR3 contains 14 residues. The CDR3 DNA reads as TGCGCCAGCAGCTCGGGACTAGCGGGAGGGGAGCAGTACGTC. Translated, it gives CASSSGLAGGEQYV.

This clonotype showed up just a few times. CDR3 sequence (DNA): TGCAGTGCTAGAGAGGGCGGGGCGTACAATGAGCAGTTCTTC. It specifies CSAREGGAYNEQFF. The chain is built from TRBV20-1 and TRBJ2-1; D perhaps matches TRBD2 (6 bases). The CDR3 totals 14 residues. V lost 0 bases and J 4 bases, leaving 10 bases between the germline ends. Germline V gene data show CDR1 as DFQATT and CDR2 as SNEGSKA (reference sequence).

This clonotype has just a few counts. This chain joins TRBV10-2 and TRBJ2-3, with 8 nucleotides matching TRBD2. The germline CDR1 and CDR2 sequences are WSHSY and SAAADI. The CDR3 has 15 residues. Trimming cost V 4 bases and J 0 bases; bases outside gene matches: 3. CDR3 protein: CASSGAGASTDTQYF. The CDR3 nucleotides read TGCGCCAGCAGTGGAGCGGGAGCCAGCACAGATACGCAGTATTTT.

This clonotype was seen a few times. V gene TRBV29-1 combines with J gene TRBJ1-1; D unclear. CDR1 is SQVTM, CDR2 ANQGSEA, per germline. CDR3 length equals 10 residues. V was pared by 2 bases and J by 6 bases, with 4 bases between. The CDR3 loop reads CSVEHAEAFF. The CDR3 DNA is TGCAGCGTTGAACACGCTGAAGCTTTCTTT. The variable domain in full, with the rest retrieved from reference TRBV29-1 and TRBJ1-1, is SAVISQKPSRDICQRGTSLTIQCQVDSQVTMMFWYRQQPGQSLTLIATANQGSEATYESGFVIDKFPISRPNLTFSTLTVSNMSPEDSSIYLCSVEHAEAFFGQGTRLTVV.

The V call is TRBV3-1, the J call TRBJ2-3, with D tentatively TRBD2 (6 bases). Deletions cut 7 bases from V and 4 bases from J, with 18 bases between. The CDR3 runs to 15 residues. CDR1 and CDR2 (germline): LGHDT, YNNKEL (reference sequence). The CDR3 sequence is CASTLTRGNSDTQYF. In DNA form, the CDR3 reads TGTGCCAGCACCCTAACCCGCGGGAACTCAGATACGCAGTATTTT.

The rearrangement links TRBV3-1 to TRBJ2-2; possibly TRBD2 for D (7 bases). V lost 4 bases to trimming and J lost 6 bases, with 15 bases between them. The CDR3 has 15 residues. Germline loops: CDR1 LGHDT, CDR2 YNNKEL (reference sequence). The CDR3 nucleotides are TGTGCCAGCAGCCCGACCTGGGAGGGGGCCGGGGAGCTGTTTTTT. This codes for CASSPTWEGAGELFF.

Concerning this clonotype: A junction boundary mismatches the germline segment, possibly from a read error. V usage is TRBV27 and J usage is TRBJ2-5; D may be TRBD1 or TRBD2 (6 bases each). The germline V gene encodes CDR1 MNHEY and CDR2 SMNVEV (reference sequence). The CDR3 contains 15 residues. This CDR3 is CASIAGGREQETQNF. CDR3 nucleotides: TGTGCCAGCATAGCCGGGGGCAGGGAACAAGAGACCCAGAACTTC.

This clonotype showed up just a few times. This sequence joins TRBV5-1 and TRBJ1-6; 9 bases are shared with TRBD1. Germline values: CDR1 SGHRS, CDR2 YFSETQ. Losses at the gene ends were 3 bases for V and 7 bases for J; bases not matched to a gene: 5. CDR3 length: 15 amino acids. The chain's CDR3 is CASSWSGQGNSPLHF. The CDR3 region has the DNA TGCGCCAGCAGCTGGTCCGGACAGGGGAATTCACCCCTCCACTTT.

This clonotype occurred a few times. The chain has TRBV6-1 and TRBJ2-1, with no clear D. The CDR3 covers 17 residues. The germline V and J ends were trimmed by 7 bases and 3 bases, with 22 bases remaining between them. Germline CDR1 and CDR2: MNHNS and SASEGT. In DNA, the CDR3 is TGTGCCAGCACCCCACACCCCCGGGTCTCGGGCTACAATGAGCAGTTCTTC. It is translated as CASTPHPRVSGYNEQFF.

The rearrangement uses TRBV5-1 and TRBJ2-4, with 14 nucleotides matching TRBD2. The V gene end was trimmed by 4 bases and the J gene end by 2 bases; junction bases not matched to a gene: 11. CDR1 and CDR2 from the germline V gene are SGHRS and YFSETQ. The CDR3 has 19 amino acids. CDR3 protein: CASSPRLAGGQSTKNIQYF. Here the CDR3 DNA reads TGCGCCAGCAGCCCAAGACTAGCGGGGGGGCAATCAACCAAAAACATTCAGTACTTC.

This clonotype was detected many times. This chain joins TRBV12-3 or TRBV12-4 and TRBJ2-3; 10 bases agree with TRBD1. Unmatched junction bases numbered 17, after V lost 10 bases and J lost 1 base. This CDR3 spans 18 amino acids. The CDR3 spells CATSSDRGRKGGTDTQYF. The CDR3 nucleotides are TGTGCCACGAGTTCCGACAGGGGGCGAAAGGGGGGCACAGATACGCAGTATTTT.